The 6 T cell receptor beta chains presented below share a single source sample, sequenced in a study of OX40 agonist ivuxolimab in advanced cancers. Sequencing was performed with immunoSEQ multiplex PCR; in TCRdb, only in-frame clones are kept and a portion is missing. This table has 45,000 to 65,000 clones, 80% to 90% appearing once. The material was CD4+ or CD8+ T cells sorted from blood, obtained in a trial of the OX40 agonist ivuxolimab. The receptor set was obtained from an adult with an advanced solid tumor such as melanoma, head and neck, liver or kidney cancer.

The CDR3 DNA follows: TGTGCCAGTAGTATCGGAGAAGGGTCTGGGGCCAACGTCCTGACTTTC. As protein: CASSIGEGSGANVLTF. The V and J genes are TRBV19 and TRBJ2-6, with D uncertain. V was shortened by 3 bases and J by 1 base, with 10 bases between the two germline ends. Looked up from germline, CDR1 is LNHDA and CDR2 is SQIVND (reference sequence). The CDR3 totals 16 residues.

This chain connects TRBV5-1 to TRBJ1-3; D is unclear. The germline V gene has CDR1 SGHRS and CDR2 YFSETQ. The ends were cut back, 0 bases at V and 4 bases at J, with 17 bases in the middle. CDR3 length: 17 amino acids. Here the CDR3 reads CASSLAAGITRGNTIYF. CDR3 bases: TGCGCCAGCAGCTTGGCCGCCGGGATTACCAGGGGAAACACCATATATTTT.

V gene TRBV5-1 combines with J gene TRBJ1-1; D is undetermined. Trimming shortened V by 4 bases and J by 3 bases, and 10 bases separated the two germline ends. The CDR3 is made up of 13 amino acids. The germline V gene has CDR1 SGHRS and CDR2 YFSETQ. The CDR3 loop is CASSPGWDTEAFF. The CDR3 DNA follows: TGCGCCAGCAGCCCCGGATGGGACACTGAAGCTTTCTTT.

The chain links TRBV6-1 to TRBJ1-3; D unclear. Germline V lookup: CDR1 MNHNS, CDR2 SASEGT. This CDR3 region has 19 residues. V dropped 0 bases and J dropped 9 bases, with 27 bases sitting between them. CDR3 sequence (DNA): TGTGCCAGCAGTGAAGCACAAATAGGTCTGGGAATCGGTGGAGGCACCATATATTTT. Protein: CASSEAQIGLGIGGGTIYF.

This clone has more than one count but fewer than ten. The rearrangement uses TRBV11-3 and TRBJ1-3; 8 bases are a match to TRBD1. In germline, CDR1 is SGHNT, CDR2 YENEEA. CDR3 length equals 15 residues. J lost 0 bases, V lost 5 bases, and 3 bases had no gene match. Here the CDR3 reads CASSQTGVSGNTIYF. CDR3 coding DNA: TGTGCCAGCAGCCAGACAGGGGTCTCTGGAAACACCATATATTTT.

V and J are TRBV19 and TRBJ1-2, with D possibly matching TRBD1 (5 bases). Per germline, CDR1 LNHDA and CDR2 SQIVND (reference sequence). This CDR3 contains 14 residues. With 7 bases removed from V and 3 bases from J, the gap between germline ends came to 15 bases. CDR3 amino acids: CASTPVRADYGYTF. The DNA for the CDR3 is TGTGCCAGTACCCCTGTCAGGGCTGACTATGGCTACACCTTC.